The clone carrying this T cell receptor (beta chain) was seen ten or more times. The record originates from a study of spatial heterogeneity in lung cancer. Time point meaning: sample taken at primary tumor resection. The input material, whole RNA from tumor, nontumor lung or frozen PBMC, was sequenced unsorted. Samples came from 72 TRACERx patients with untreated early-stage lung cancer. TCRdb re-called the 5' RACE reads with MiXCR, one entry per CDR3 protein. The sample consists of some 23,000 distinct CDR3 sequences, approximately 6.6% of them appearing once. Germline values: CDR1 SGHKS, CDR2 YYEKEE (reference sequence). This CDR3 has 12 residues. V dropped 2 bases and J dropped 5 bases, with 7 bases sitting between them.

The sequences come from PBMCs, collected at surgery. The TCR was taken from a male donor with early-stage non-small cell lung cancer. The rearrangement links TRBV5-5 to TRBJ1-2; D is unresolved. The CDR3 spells CASSFTSYGYTF. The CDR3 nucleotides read TGTGCCAGCAGCTTCACTAGTTATGGCTACACCTTC.